This T cell receptor (beta chain) was sequenced during a study of cytomegalovirus exposure and HLA in healthy donors. Study findings and constraints: The authors later found HLA-associated TCR beta chains more clonally expanded than equally common others. CMV serostatus was the only immune exposure information that was available. Association of 16,951 TCR beta sequences with HLA alleles was found at 0.05 false discovery rate in a later analysis. For most subjects, TCR beta sequences were reported to predict HLA-A and HLA-B alleles with accuracy.

Germline V gives CDR1 MNHEY, CDR2 SVGAGI. Trimming left V 6 bases short and J 3 bases short, with 14 bases between. The CDR3 is 15 amino acids. With regard to this clone: No antigen is known for it.

PCR was performed using 60 Vbeta and 13 Jbeta primers. The data were produced by immunoSEQ multiplex PCR, yet TCRdb's version contains in-frame clones alone and is incomplete. Here the sample spans around 120,000 clones, 75% to 85% being singletons. This receptor was identified in a female donor in good health and CMV-seropositive. The gene calls are TRBV6-5 and TRBJ1-4; D may be TRBD1 (5 bases). The material sequenced was PBMCs. The CDR3 reads CASSRTGSPNEKLFF. The CDR3 DNA reads as TGTGCCAGCAGCCGAACAGGAAGTCCTAATGAAAAACTGTTTTTT.